The entry that follows covers one T cell receptor beta chain sequence. What it binds is unknown. CDR1 and CDR2 from the germline V gene are GTSNPN and SVGIG (reference sequence). Trimming removed 0 bases at V and 10 bases at J, with 9 bases between. CDR3 length: 11 amino acids. The data are from a study of T cell responses to AZD1222 COVID-19 vaccine. In the study overall: Recipients boosted at about 4 weeks or about 12 weeks are pooled. Whole-study findings and limits: Vaccine-associated CD4 TCRs ranged over spike, dominating at 160-218 and 743-854. In a largely white British group with more females than males, clonal diversity was possibly underestimated.

Generated by immunoSEQ multiplex PCR, the TCRdb table keeps only in-frame clones and is missing some. Of 90,000 to 150,000 clones listed, about 85% were seen once; the top ten hold 2.4%. This material consisted of peripheral blood, taken on day 0 of AZD1222 vaccination. This chain connects TRBV30 to TRBJ1-1; no clear D gene. The TCR sequence derives from an adult in good health. The chain's CDR3 is CAWSVRRIAFF. The CDR3 DNA sequence: TGTGCCTGGAGTGTGAGGAGAATAGCTTTCTTT.